A selection of T cell receptor beta chains follows, all from one sample in a study of shared T cell receptors in the human thymus. This table comes from immunoSEQ multiplex PCR, and its TCRdb copy is limited to in-frame clones, with some not included. This sample has under 700,000 clones, with more than 75% found just once. This sample also appeared in a second study, on human thymus T cells.

Sequencing was done on a sample of thymocytes. These TCRs come from a boy less than two years old with a congenital heart defect. Each CDR3 is given with its conserved first and last residue. A D gene is named only where the DNA matches it firmly. Clone size is stated in some rows and not others, as once, few, many or a class when expanded.

>.|once|TRBJ2-3|TRBV27
TGTGCCAGCAGTTCAGCCGGGGATACGCAGTATTTT
CASSSAGDTQYF
>TRBD2|.|TRBJ2-3|TRBV28
TGTGCCAGCAGTTTTGGACTAGCGGTACCCACAGATACGCAGTATTTT
CASSFGLAVPTDTQYF
>.|.|TRBJ2-7|TRBV6-1
TGTGCCCCCACCAGTGGTAGCGGACCCTACGAGCAGTACTTC
CAPTSGSGPYEQYF
>TRBD1|.|TRBJ2-7|TRBV4-1
TGCGCCAGCAGCCAAGGAGACAGGGGGCACTCCTACGAGCAGTACTTC
CASSQGDRGHSYEQYF
>TRBD2|.|TRBJ2-1|TRBV6-6
TGTGCCAGCAGTTCCCGGCTAAAGCGGGAGGGGGATGAGCAGTTCTTC
CASSSRLKREGDEQFF
>TRBD2|.|TRBJ2-1|TRBV27
TGTGCCAGCAGTAGGGGCCCCCTAGCGGCGGGTCGAGGGTACAATGAGCAGTTCTTC
CASSRGPLAAGRGYNEQFF
>TRBD2|few|TRBJ2-3|TRBV27
TGTGCCAGCAGGGCCGGGACTAGCGGGACCCCTAGCACAGATACGCAGTATTTT
CASRAGTSGTPSTDTQYF
>TRBD1|few|TRBJ2-1|TRBV11-2
TGTGCCAGCAGCTTAGGACAGGGCCTAACGGGTGAGCAGTTCTTC
CASSLGQGLTGEQFF
>TRBD2|.|TRBJ2-1|TRBV15
TGTGCCACCAGCAGAGATCCCTGCTCAGCGGGAGTTTACAATGAGCAGTTCTTC
CATSRDPCSAGVYNEQFF
>.|.|TRBJ1-4|TRBV6-5
TGTGCCAGCAGTTACTCTCAGGGAACTAATGAAAAACTGTTTTTT
CASSYSQGTNEKLFF
>.|.|TRBJ1-2|TRBV16
TGTGCCAGCAGCCCCAGACGGGACGGGGGTAACTATGGCTACACCTTC
CASSPRRDGGNYGYTF
>TRBD1|few|TRBJ2-6|TRBV18
TGTGCCAGCTCACCGACAGGGGTCTCTGGGGCCAACGTCCTGACTTTC
CASSPTGVSGANVLTF
>.|few|TRBJ2-3|TRBV5-4
TGTGCCCAGGGGCAGCTCACAGATACGCAGTATTTT
CAQGQLTDTQYF
>TRBD1|.|TRBJ2-2|TRBV30
TGTGCCTGGAGTGTTGGAGGACAGGGTCCTGCGGGGACCGGGGAGCTGTTTTTT
CAWSVGGQGPAGTGELFF
>TRBD1|.|TRBJ1-1|TRBV5-5
TGTGCCAGCAAGGAGCCGGGACAGGGAAGGGACACTGAAGCTTTCTTT
CASKEPGQGRDTEAFF
>TRBD1|.|TRBJ1-2|TRBV28
TGTGCCAGCAGTTTATCGGGACAGGGGTGGGGCTATGGCTACACCTTC
CASSLSGQGWGYGYTF
>.|.|TRBJ1-2|TRBV18
TGTGCCAGCTCACCTGGGGCATCCTCTAACTATGGCTACACCTTC
CASSPGASSNYGYTF
>.|.|TRBJ1-1|TRBV7-3
TGTGCCAGCAGCTTAAAAGGCCCTCAGACAGGTAGGAACACTGAAGCTTTCTTT
CASSLKGPQTGRNTEAFF
>TRBD2|.|TRBJ2-5|TRBV27
TGTGCCAGCAAGGGACAGGGACTCACTAGCGGGAGGGCCGAGGGGAAAGAGACCCAGTACTTC
CASKGQGLTSGRAEGKETQYF
>TRBD2|once|TRBJ2-1|TRBV7-2
TGTGCCAGCAGCTTAGGGCAGACTAGCGGGAGAGACAATGAGCAGTTCTTC
CASSLGQTSGRDNEQFF
>.|.|TRBJ2-7|TRBV25-1
TGTGCCAGCATCGGGCCCACAGGCTACGAGCAGTACTTC
CASIGPTGYEQYF
>.|.|TRBJ2-4|TRBV14
TGTGCCAGCAGCCAAGATAAAGGCGGAGAACAAAACATTCAGTACTTC
CASSQDKGGEQNIQYF
>TRBD1|.|TRBJ2-7|TRBV5-1
TGCGCCAGCAGCTTAACTACAGGGGGCTACGAGCAGTACTTC
CASSLTTGGYEQYF
>TRBD1|.|TRBJ1-2|TRBV7-2
TGTGCCAGCAGCCCCCCCGGGACAGGGCCCCAACTCTATGGCTACACCTTC
CASSPPGTGPQLYGYTF
>TRBD1|few|TRBJ1-1|TRBV6-4
TGTGCCAGCAGTGATGACAGGGGGCATGCTTTCTTT
CASSDDRGHAFF
>.|.|TRBJ2-7|TRBV25-1
TGTGCCAGCAGTGAATCGGGGTCCTACGAGCAGTACTTC
CASSESGSYEQYF
>.|.|TRBJ1-1|TRBV4-2
TGTGCCAGCAGCCCCCCCGAGGGCGAGAACACTGAAGCTTTCTTT
CASSPPEGENTEAFF
>TRBD2|few|TRBJ2-5|TRBV4-2
TGTGCCAGCAGCCAAGTCGATCGGCTAGCGGCTCCTCAAGAGACCCAGTACTTC
CASSQVDRLAAPQETQYF
>.|.|TRBJ2-3|TRBV29-1
TGCAGCGTTGATTACCCCCGGGCAGATACGCAGTATTTT
CSVDYPRADTQYF
>.|.|TRBJ2-1|TRBV6-5
TGTGCCAGCAGAATAGCGCCCACCTACAATGAGCAGTTCTTC
CASRIAPTYNEQFF
>TRBD2|.|TRBJ2-7|TRBV11-2
TGTGCCAGCAGCTTGGCGGGACTAGCGGGAGATTACGAGCAGTACTTC
CASSLAGLAGDYEQYF
>.|once|TRBJ2-6|TRBV4-3
TGCGCCAGCAGCCCCGTGCGGGGATCTGGGGCCAACGTCCTGACTTTC
CASSPVRGSGANVLTF
>TRBD1|.|TRBJ2-1|TRBV30
TGTGCCTGGAGTGTACATAATAAGGACAGGGGGGACGATAACAATGAGCAGTTCTTC
CAWSVHNKDRGDDNNEQFF
>TRBD1|few|TRBJ1-5|TRBV18
TGTGCCAGCTCCCCAACGCCCCCGCGTCAGGGGGACCATCAGCCCCAGCATTTT
CASSPTPPRQGDHQPQHF
>.|.|TRBJ2-7|TRBV7-8
TGTGCCAGCAGCCCGGGGGCCTACGAGCAGTACTTC
CASSPGAYEQYF
>TRBD2|.|TRBJ2-3|TRBV15
TGTGCCACCAGCAGACCCCCACTAGCGGCCCGCACAGATACGCAGTATTTT
CATSRPPLAARTDTQYF
>TRBD2|.|TRBJ2-7|TRBV27
TGTGCCAGCAGTTTAAACGAGCGGGAATTCTACGAGCAGTACTTC
CASSLNEREFYEQYF
>.|.|TRBJ2-1|TRBV4-3
TGCGCCAGCAGCCAAGGGTCGGTTACCTACAATGAGCAGTTCTTC
CASSQGSVTYNEQFF
>.|.|TRBJ2-1|TRBV28
TGTGCCAGCAGTTTATTTCCCGGGCTAGCAGCTTTCTACAATGAGCAGTTCTTC
CASSLFPGLAAFYNEQFF
>.|.|TRBJ1-2|TRBV25-1
TGTGCCAGCAGTGGAGCAGGGGCTAATGGCTACACCTTC
CASSGAGANGYTF
>.|.|TRBJ2-4|TRBV10-3
TGTGCCATCAGGAGAGACAGGTTTGGTATTCAGTACTTC
CAIRRDRFGIQYF
>TRBD2|.|TRBJ2-1|TRBV9
TGTGCCAGCAGCGCCCGGACTAGCGGGAGAGGCAATGAGCAGTTCTTC
CASSARTSGRGNEQFF
>.|.|TRBJ2-6|TRBV9
TGTGCCAGCAGCCCGAGTGGGGAAGGAAGCGGGCGGGCCATTCATGTTGGGGCCAACGTCCTGACTTTC
CASSPSGEGSGRAIHVGANVLTF
>TRBD2|.|TRBJ2-7|TRBV5-1
TGCGCCAGCAGCTACGGGACTACCCACGAGCAGTACTTC
CASSYGTTHEQYF
>TRBD2|.|TRBJ2-1|TRBV5-6
TGTGCCAGCAGCCTACTAGCGGGCTCCTACAATGAGCAGTTCTTC
CASSLLAGSYNEQFF
>TRBD1|.|TRBJ2-1|TRBV10-1
TGCGCCAGCAGCCAAGACCGGGACAGGGAGCAGTTCTTC
CASSQDRDREQFF
>TRBD2|.|TRBJ2-7|TRBV23-1
TGCGCCAGCAGTCCACGGGAGAGACTAGCGGGAAGGTCCTACGAGCAGTACTTC
CASSPRERLAGRSYEQYF
>.|.|TRBJ1-2|TRBV9
TGTGCCAGCAGCGGCGACGTACGAGGAGTTAACTATGGCTACACCTTC
CASSGDVRGVNYGYTF
>.|.|TRBJ2-7|TRBV21-1
TGTGCCAGCAGCAAATCTACTAGCCGAATTAACTCCTACGAGCAGTACTTC
CASSKSTSRINSYEQYF
>TRBD2|.|TRBJ2-7|TRBV30
TGTGCCTGGAGGCCGTCGCTAGCGGGAGAAAACGAGCAGTACTTC
CAWRPSLAGENEQYF
>TRBD2|once|TRBJ2-7|TRBV2
TGTGCCAGCAGGGGACTAGCGGGGGCCTACGAGCAGTACTTC
CASRGLAGAYEQYF
>.|.|TRBJ1-1|TRBV6-5
TGTGCCAGCAGTTTTTCAATGAACACTGAAGCTTTCTTT
CASSFSMNTEAFF
>TRBD1|.|TRBJ2-5|TRBV4-3
TGCGCCAGCAGCCAGGCTGACAGGGGGAAAGAGACCCAGTACTTC
CASSQADRGKETQYF
>TRBD2|.|TRBJ2-1|TRBV29-1
TGCAGCGTCTCAAAGGGGGAAGCGGGAGGCCCGCCTTTGTGCAATGAGCAGTTCTTC
CSVSKGEAGGPPLCNEQFF
>TRBD1|.|TRBJ2-7|TRBV5-6
TGTGCCAGCAGCCAACCGGGACAGGGGGCCAACGAGCAGTACTTC
CASSQPGQGANEQYF
>TRBD1|.|TRBJ1-1|TRBV30
TGTGCCTGGAGCGCCACAGGGGGGGGCGGCACTGAAGCTTTCTTT
CAWSATGGGGTEAFF
>.|once|TRBJ2-3|TRBV30
TGTGCCTGGAGTGCTCGGGTCACAGATACGCAGTATTTT
CAWSARVTDTQYF
>.|few|TRBJ1-1|TRBV5-5
TGTGCCAGCAGCCAACTGAAGCGGGTCGACACTGAAGCTTTCTTT
CASSQLKRVDTEAFF
>.|.|TRBJ2-7|TRBV6-1
TGTGCCAGCAGTGAAAGGGGAGGCGAGCAGTACTTC
CASSERGGEQYF